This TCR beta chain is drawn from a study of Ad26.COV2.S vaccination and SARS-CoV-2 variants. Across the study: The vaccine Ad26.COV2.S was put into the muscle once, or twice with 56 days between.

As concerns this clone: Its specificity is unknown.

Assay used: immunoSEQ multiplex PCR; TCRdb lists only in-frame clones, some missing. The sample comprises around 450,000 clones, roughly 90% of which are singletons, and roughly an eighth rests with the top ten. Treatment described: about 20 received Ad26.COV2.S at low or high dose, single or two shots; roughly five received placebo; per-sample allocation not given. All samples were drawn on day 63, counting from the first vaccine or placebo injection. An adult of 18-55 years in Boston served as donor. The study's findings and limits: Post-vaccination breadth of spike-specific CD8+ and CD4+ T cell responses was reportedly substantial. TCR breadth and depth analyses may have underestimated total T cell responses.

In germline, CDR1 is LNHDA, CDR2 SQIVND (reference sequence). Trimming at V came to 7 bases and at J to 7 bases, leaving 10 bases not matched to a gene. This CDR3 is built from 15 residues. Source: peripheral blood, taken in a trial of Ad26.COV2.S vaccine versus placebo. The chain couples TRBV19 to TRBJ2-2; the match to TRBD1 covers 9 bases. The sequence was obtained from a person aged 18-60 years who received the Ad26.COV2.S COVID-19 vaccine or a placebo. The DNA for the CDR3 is TGTGCCAGTACCCCACAGGGGGCGCTGAACGGGGAGCTGTTTTTT. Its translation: CASTPQGALNGELFF.